The rows below give T cell receptor beta chains drawn from one sample of a study of T cells after yellow fever vaccination. TCRdb passed the 5' RACE reads through MiXCR, listing each CDR3 protein once. The table includes a few hundred thousand distinct CDR3 sequences, less than 20% detected once. Sequencing used PBMCs, obtained 5 days after the first yellow fever vaccination. The source is a man younger than 35 who received the YFV17D yellow fever vaccine. CDR3s include the opening cysteine and the closing phenylalanine or tryptophan. The order of the fields is J gene, V gene, D gene, clone size, CDR3 protein, CDR3 DNA. The D gene is left open where the match is weak. Clone size is shown for a subset of rows, as once, few, many or a class of expanded clone.

>TRBJ2-2|TRBV7-7|TRBD1|many
CASSLNTGAGELFF
TGTGCCAGCAGTCTTAACACAGGGGCCGGGGAGCTGTTTTTT
>TRBJ2-5|TRBV9|-|-
CASSVDFSPKETQYF
TGTGCCAGCAGCGTAGACTTTAGTCCTAAAGAGACCCAGTACTTC
>TRBJ2-1|TRBV9|-|few
CASSVHGGYNEQFF
TGTGCCAGCAGCGTACACGGGGGCTACAATGAGCAGTTCTTC
>TRBJ2-7|TRBV7-4|-|-
CASSPSYYEQYF
TGTGCCAGCAGCCCGTCCTACTACGAGCAGTACTTC
>TRBJ2-4|TRBV5-1|-|few
CASSFDGGRSKNIQYF
TGCGCCAGCAGCTTCGACGGGGGACGGTCCAAAAACATTCAGTACTTC
>TRBJ1-6|TRBV7-2|TRBD1|-
CASSLVQGAVSPLHF
TGTGCCAGCAGCTTAGTACAGGGGGCTGTCTCACCCCTCCACTTT
>TRBJ1-6|TRBV6-5|-|-
CASSYSPFLSSYNSPLHF
TGTGCCAGCAGTTACTCTCCTTTCCTGAGCTCCTATAATTCACCCCTCCACTTT
>TRBJ2-1|TRBV13|-|-
CASSLVTPGGEQFF
TGTGCCAGCAGCTTAGTAACCCCCGGGGGTGAGCAGTTCTTC
>TRBJ2-7|TRBV6-1|-|-
CASRKLARQKVSYEQYF
TGTGCCAGCAGAAAATTGGCCAGACAGAAGGTCTCCTACGAGCAGTACTTC
>TRBJ1-4|TRBV4-3|-|-
CASSQVEGVGSEKLFF
TGCGCCAGCAGCCAAGTCGAAGGGGTGGGGAGTGAAAAACTGTTTTTT
>TRBJ2-5|TRBV20-1|-|-
CSARDAEQETQYF
TGCAGTGCCCGAGACGCAGAACAAGAGACCCAGTACTTC
>TRBJ1-2|TRBV5-6|TRBD1|-
CASRPGQGFLNYGYTF
TGTGCCAGCAGACCCGGACAGGGGTTCCTTAACTATGGCTACACCTTC
>TRBJ2-1|TRBV7-2|TRBD2|-
CASSRGTSTGNEQFF
TGTGCCAGCAGCCGAGGGACTAGCACGGGTAATGAGCAGTTCTTC
>TRBJ2-4|TRBV7-2|TRBD2|many
CASSLAGGVAKNIQYF
TGTGCCAGCAGCTTAGCTGGGGGGGTGGCCAAAAACATTCAGTACTTC
>TRBJ1-1|TRBV28|-|few
CASSYIRGGEAFF
TGTGCCAGCAGTTACATCAGGGGTGGGGAAGCTTTCTTT
>TRBJ2-3|TRBV4-2|-|-
CASSQGATRGNTDTQYF
TGTGCCAGCAGCCAGGGGGCGACTAGAGGAAACACAGATACGCAGTATTTT
>TRBJ1-3|TRBV7-7|TRBD1|few
CASSPSPRGPKNTIYF
TGTGCCAGCAGCCCCAGTCCCAGGGGGCCCAAAAACACCATATATTTT
>TRBJ2-3|TRBV15|TRBD1|many
CATSRVGGLGTDTQYF
TGTGCCACCAGCAGAGTAGGGGGCCTGGGCACAGATACGCAGTATTTT
>TRBJ2-7|TRBV10-3|-|-
CAISERGYEQYF
TGTGCCATCAGTGAGCGGGGCTACGAGCAGTACTTC
>TRBJ1-5|TRBV23-1|-|-
CARLGAIGSSSNQPQHF
TGCGCCAGGCTGGGGGCCATTGGGTCCTCTAGCAATCAGCCCCAGCATTTT
>TRBJ1-1|TRBV19|-|-
CASTASTMNTEAFF
TGTGCCAGTACTGCGTCGACGATGAACACTGAAGCTTTCTTT
>TRBJ2-5|TRBV5-4|TRBD2|-
CASRATSGGVETQYF
TGTGCCAGCAGGGCGACTAGCGGGGGGGTTGAGACCCAGTACTTC
>TRBJ1-1|TRBV6-1|-|few
CASHLPLGLNTEAFF
TGTGCCAGCCACCTACCTTTAGGCCTGAACACTGAAGCTTTCTTT
>TRBJ2-6|TRBV19|-|-
CASSIIHGQSSSGANVLTF
TGTGCCAGTAGTATAATCCACGGACAGTCATCCTCTGGGGCCAACGTCCTGACTTTC
>TRBJ1-2|TRBV20-1|-|-
CSARAITAHGYTF
TGCAGTGCTAGAGCAATTACAGCCCACGGCTACACCTTC
>TRBJ2-5|TRBV27|TRBD2|few
CASSLERGEQETQYF
TGTGCCAGCAGTTTGGAGCGGGGGGAGCAAGAGACCCAGTACTTC
>TRBJ1-2|TRBV12-3/TRBV12-4|TRBD1|-
CASRSGQAGGYTF
TGTGCCAGCAGGTCGGGACAGGCCGGAGGCTACACCTTC
>TRBJ2-2|TRBV9|-|-
CASSVETSGTGELFF
TGTGCCAGCAGCGTAGAGACTTCTGGCACCGGGGAGCTGTTTTTT